This T cell receptor (beta chain) was observed in a study of CD8 T cells in Susac syndrome. Reverse transcription of 0.5 to 1 ug RNA used random hexamers. Amplification of TCR beta CDR3 by immunoSEQ multiplex PCR spanned 54 Vbeta and 13 Jbeta. TCRdb reprocessed the immunoSEQ multiplex PCR reads via MiXCR and lists one record per CDR3 protein. The data show approximately 190,000 distinct CDR3 sequences, about 94% seen once. The trim removed 4 bases at V and 6 bases at J, leaving 8 bases unmatched. There are 15 residues in the CDR3. V is TRBV12-3 or TRBV12-4 and J is TRBJ2-3, with TRBD1 matching over 9 bases. Sequencing was carried out using CD4+ T cells from PBMCs. The TCR sequence derives from a human donor with Susac syndrome. CDR3 amino acids: CASSSYRGRMDTQYF. The CDR3 DNA is TGTGCCAGCAGTTCCTACAGGGGGCGTATGGATACGCAGTATTTT.